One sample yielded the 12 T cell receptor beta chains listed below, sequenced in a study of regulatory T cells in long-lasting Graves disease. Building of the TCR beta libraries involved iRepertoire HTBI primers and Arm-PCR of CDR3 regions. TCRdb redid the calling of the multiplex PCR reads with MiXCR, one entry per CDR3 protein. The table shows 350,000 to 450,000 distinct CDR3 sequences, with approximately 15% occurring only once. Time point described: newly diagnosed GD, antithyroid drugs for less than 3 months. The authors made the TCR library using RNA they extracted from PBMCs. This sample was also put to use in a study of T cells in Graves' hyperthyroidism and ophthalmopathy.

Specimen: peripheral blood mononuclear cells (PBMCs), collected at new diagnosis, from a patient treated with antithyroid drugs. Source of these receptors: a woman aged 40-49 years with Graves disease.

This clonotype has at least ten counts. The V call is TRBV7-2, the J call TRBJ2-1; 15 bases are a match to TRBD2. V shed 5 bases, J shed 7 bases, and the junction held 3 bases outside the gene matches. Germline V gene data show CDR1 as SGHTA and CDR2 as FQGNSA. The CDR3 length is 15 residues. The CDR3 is CASSQGLAGGNEQFF. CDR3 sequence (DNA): TGTGCCAGCAGCCAGGGACTAGCGGGAGGTAATGAGCAGTTCTTC.

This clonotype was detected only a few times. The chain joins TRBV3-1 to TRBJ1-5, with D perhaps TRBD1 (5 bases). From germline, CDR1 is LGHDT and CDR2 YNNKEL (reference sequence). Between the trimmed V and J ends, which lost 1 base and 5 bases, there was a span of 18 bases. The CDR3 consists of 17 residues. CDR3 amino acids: CASSQAGWGFEDQPQHF. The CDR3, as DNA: TGTGCCAGCAGCCAAGCAGGATGGGGGTTTGAGGATCAGCCCCAGCATTTT.

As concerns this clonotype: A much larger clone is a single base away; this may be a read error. The CDR3, as DNA: TGTGCCGCCAGTCTGGGACAGGGGGACCAAGAGACCCAGTACTTC. It codes for CAASLGQGDQETQYF. The gene calls are TRBV24-1 and TRBJ2-5; 11 nucleotides align to TRBD1. The length of the CDR3 is 15 residues. Germline V CDR1 and CDR2: KGHDR, SFDVKD.

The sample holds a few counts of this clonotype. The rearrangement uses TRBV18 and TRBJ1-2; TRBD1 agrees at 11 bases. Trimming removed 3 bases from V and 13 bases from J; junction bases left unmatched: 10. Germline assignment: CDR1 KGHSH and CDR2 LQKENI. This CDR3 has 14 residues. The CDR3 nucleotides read TGTGCCAGCTCACCGCCCGGGACAGGGGGTTTGTCCACCTTC. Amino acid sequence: CASSPPGTGGLSTF.

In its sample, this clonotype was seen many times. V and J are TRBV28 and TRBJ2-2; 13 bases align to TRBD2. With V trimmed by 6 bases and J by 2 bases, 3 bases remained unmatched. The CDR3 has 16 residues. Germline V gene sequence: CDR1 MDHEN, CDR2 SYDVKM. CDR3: CASRTSGRPNTGELFF. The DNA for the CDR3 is TGTGCCAGCAGGACTAGCGGGAGGCCCAACACCGGGGAGCTGTTTTTT.

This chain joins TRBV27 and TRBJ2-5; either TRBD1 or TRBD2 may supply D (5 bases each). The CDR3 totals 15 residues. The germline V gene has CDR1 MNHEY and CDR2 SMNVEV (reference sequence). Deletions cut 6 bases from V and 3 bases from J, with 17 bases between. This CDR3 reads CASRTIGTAKETQYF. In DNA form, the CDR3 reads TGTGCCAGCAGGACTATCGGGACGGCTAAAGAGACCCAGTACTTC.

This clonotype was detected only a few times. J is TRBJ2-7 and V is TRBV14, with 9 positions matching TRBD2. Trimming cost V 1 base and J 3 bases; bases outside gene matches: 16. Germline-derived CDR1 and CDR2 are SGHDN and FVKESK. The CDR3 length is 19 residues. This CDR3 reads CASSQVPSGKATNLYEQYF. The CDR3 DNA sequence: TGTGCCAGCAGCCAAGTTCCTAGCGGGAAAGCAACCAACCTCTACGAGCAGTACTTC.

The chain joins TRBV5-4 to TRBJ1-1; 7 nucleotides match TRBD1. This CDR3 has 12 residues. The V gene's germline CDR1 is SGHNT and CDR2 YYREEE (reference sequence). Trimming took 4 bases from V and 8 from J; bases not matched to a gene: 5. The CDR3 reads CASSPLDREAFF. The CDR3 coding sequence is TGTGCCAGCAGCCCCCTGGACAGGGAAGCTTTCTTT. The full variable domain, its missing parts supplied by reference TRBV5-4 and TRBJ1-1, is ETGVTQSPTHLIKTRGQQVTLRCSSQSGHNTVSWYQQALGQGPQFIFQYYREEENGRGNFPPRFSGLQFPNYSSELNVNALELDDSALYLCASSPLDREAFFGQGTRLTVV.

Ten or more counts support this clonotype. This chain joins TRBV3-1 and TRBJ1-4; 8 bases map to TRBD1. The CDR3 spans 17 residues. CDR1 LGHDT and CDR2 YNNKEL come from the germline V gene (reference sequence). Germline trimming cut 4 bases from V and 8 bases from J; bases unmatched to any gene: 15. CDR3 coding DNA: TGTGCCAGCAGCCTTCGGACAGGGTTCGGCGTGAACGAAAAACTGTTTTTT. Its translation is CASSLRTGFGVNEKLFF.

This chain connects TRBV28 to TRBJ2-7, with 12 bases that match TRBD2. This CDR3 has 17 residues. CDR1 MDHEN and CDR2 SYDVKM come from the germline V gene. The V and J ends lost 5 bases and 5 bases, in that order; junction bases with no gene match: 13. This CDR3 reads CASSPGTSGSLMNEQYF. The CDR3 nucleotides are TGTGCCAGCAGTCCGGGGACTAGCGGGTCCCTCATGAACGAGCAGTACTTC.

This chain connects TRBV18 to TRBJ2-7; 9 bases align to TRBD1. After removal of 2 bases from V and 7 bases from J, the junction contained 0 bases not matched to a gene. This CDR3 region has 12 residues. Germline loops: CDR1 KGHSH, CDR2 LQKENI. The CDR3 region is CASSPGTGEQYF. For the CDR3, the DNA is TGTGCCAGCTCACCAGGGACAGGGGAGCAGTACTTC.

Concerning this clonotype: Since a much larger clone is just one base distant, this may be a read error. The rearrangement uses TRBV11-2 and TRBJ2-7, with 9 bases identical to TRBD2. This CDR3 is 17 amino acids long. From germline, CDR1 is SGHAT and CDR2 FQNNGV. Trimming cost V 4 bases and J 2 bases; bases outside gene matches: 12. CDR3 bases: TGTGCCAGCAGCTCAGTTGGGGAGCGGGAGGTCCCCTACGAGCAGTACTTC. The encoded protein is CASSSVGEREVPYEQYF.